These 30 T cell receptor beta chains share one sample of origin, sequenced in a study of beta chain features in type 1 diabetes. The sequenced template was cDNA made from the entire isolated RNA. Profiled with immunoSEQ multiplex PCR; TCRdb holds only in-frame clones, not every one. The sample carries 350,000 to 450,000 clones, around 14% recorded once. The sample consisted of naive CD4+ T cells from blood. These receptor sequences come from a man aged 30 to 45 in good health.

This chain uses TRBV18 with TRBJ1-1; unclear D gene. The CDR3 sequence is 14 residues long. V was shortened by 3 bases and J by 1 base, with 9 bases between the two germline ends. Germline CDR1 reads KGHSH; CDR2 reads LQKENI. The CDR3 loop reads CASSPGHSNTEAFF. In DNA form, the CDR3 reads TGTGCCAGCTCACCGGGCCACTCGAACACTGAAGCTTTCTTT.

As for this clone: The junction and the germline gene differ at one end; a read error may be behind it. The rearrangement joins TRBV7-2 to TRBJ1-5; no clear D. CDR1 and CDR2 (germline): SGHTA, FQGNSA. This CDR3 comprises 11 residues. The CDR3 loop reads CASSLDQSQHF. In nucleotides, the CDR3 is TGTGCCAGCAGCTTAGATCAGTCCCAGCATTTT.

The chain is built from TRBV4-2 and TRBJ2-1, with 7 bases identical to TRBD2. CDR3 length equals 16 residues. Germline V gene data show CDR1 as LGHNA and CDR2 as YNFKEQ. V shed 1 base, J shed 5 bases, and the junction held 8 bases outside the gene matches. Written as DNA, the CDR3 is TGTGCCAGCAGCCAAGCGAGGCGGGGGACTAACAATGAGCAGTTCTTC. Amino acids: CASSQARRGTNNEQFF.

The genes are TRBV25-1 and TRBJ2-3; the D is unclear. The V and J ends lost 10 bases and 9 bases respectively, with 23 bases between them. The CDR3 runs 14 residues. Germline CDR1 MGHDK, CDR2 SYGVNS. CDR3 loop: CATQIPGAENTQYF. As DNA, the CDR3 is TGTGCCACGCAGATCCCAGGCGCGGAAAACACGCAGTATTTT.

The CDR3 bases are TGTGCCAGCAGCTTATGGGAGAACACTGAAGCTTTCTTT. Translating gives CASSLWENTEAFF. The J gene is TRBJ1-1, the V gene TRBV7-2; D gene ambiguous. Germline CDR1 SGHTA, CDR2 FQGNSA. Trimming took off 2 bases at V and 1 base at J, with 5 bases between the two ends. The CDR3 sequence is 13 residues long.

This clone has more than one count but fewer than ten. The chain is built from TRBV21-1 and TRBJ2-7; no check of the table's D call, TRBD2, against the DNA was made. TRBV21-1 is classified as a pseudogene. The CDR3 contains 16 residues. Here the CDR3 reads CASSKAYTAETYEQYV. CDR3 sequence (DNA): TGTGCCAGCAGCAAAGCCTACACAGCGGAGACCTACGAGCAGTACGTC.

The chain joins TRBV14 to TRBJ2-3; D might be TRBD2 (5 bases). The CDR3 runs 16 residues. From germline, CDR1 is SGHDN and CDR2 FVKESK. V dropped 1 base and J dropped 1 base, with 12 bases sitting between them. CDR3 nucleotide sequence: TGTGCCAGCAGCCAAGTAAGGAGCGGACGCACAGATACGCAGTATTTT. Translated, it gives CASSQVRSGRTDTQYF.

In this sample, this clone turned up a few times. The V gene is TRBV7-8, the J gene TRBJ2-4; D uncertain. This CDR3 is built from 15 residues. From germline, CDR1 is SGHVS and CDR2 FQNEAQ. Trimming took 1 base from V and 1 from J, leaving 8 bases between them. CDR3 protein: CASSLGRVAKNIQYF. The DNA of the CDR3 is TGTGCCAGCAGCTTAGGGAGAGTTGCCAAAAACATTCAGTACTTC.

This clone was detected only a few times. This chain uses TRBV5-4 with TRBJ2-5; a possible D gene is TRBD2 (5 bases). The CDR3 is made up of 13 amino acids. CDR1 SGHNT and CDR2 YYREEE come from the germline V gene (reference sequence). The V end was cut by 0 bases, the J end by 3 bases, with 6 bases between. The CDR3 nucleotides read TGTGCCAGCAGCTTGGAACTAGAAGAGACCCAGTACTTC. Translating it yields CASSLELEETQYF.

This clone showed up just a few times. This chain links TRBV9 with TRBJ1-2, with 7 nucleotides matching TRBD1. Losses at the gene ends were 4 bases for V and 8 bases for J; bases not matched to a gene: 17. The CDR3 is made up of 16 amino acids. Germline loops: CDR1 SGDLS, CDR2 YYNGEE. CDR3: CASSPGGVQGMEGYTF. CDR3 coding DNA: TGTGCCAGCAGCCCAGGGGGAGTACAGGGAATGGAGGGCTACACCTTC.

This clone was observed a handful of times. The rearrangement uses TRBV5-4 and TRBJ2-5, with 8 bases identical to TRBD1. Looked up from germline, CDR1 is SGHNT and CDR2 is YYREEE (reference sequence). This CDR3 is built from 14 residues. Unmatched junction bases numbered 4, after V lost 5 bases and J lost 1 base. The CDR3 reads CASRSTGGQETQYF. The CDR3 coding sequence is TGTGCCAGCAGGAGTACAGGGGGCCAAGAGACCCAGTACTTC. The variable domain in full, completed from reference TRBV5-4 and TRBJ2-5, reads ETGVTQSPTHLIKTRGQQVTLRCSSQSGHNTVSWYQQALGQGPQFIFQYYREEENGRGNFPPRFSGLQFPNYSSELNVNALELDDSALYLCASRSTGGQETQYFGPGTRLLVL.

This clone was found a few times. J is TRBJ2-1 and V is TRBV4-2; possible D gene TRBD2, 5 bases. The V end was cut by 1 base, the J end by 5 bases, with 9 bases between. The CDR3 runs 14 residues. From germline, CDR1 is LGHNA and CDR2 YNFKEQ. The CDR3 nucleotides read TGTGCCAGCAGCCAAGGTAGCGCCAACAATGAGCAGTTCTTC. This encodes CASSQGSANNEQFF.

The DNA of the CDR3 is TGCGCCAGCAGCCCGAGTCCGGGACAGGACTTCTATGGCTACACCTTC. This translates into CASSPSPGQDFYGYTF. This chain uses TRBV5-1 with TRBJ1-2, with 8 bases aligning to TRBD1. Per germline, CDR1 SGHRS and CDR2 YFSETQ. This CDR3 contains 16 residues. J was trimmed by 4 bases and V by 4 bases; bases with no gene match: 12.

This clone was detected a few times. V usage is TRBV19 and J usage is TRBJ2-7, with 7 bases that match TRBD2. Per the germline V gene, CDR1 is LNHDA and CDR2 is SQIVND (reference sequence). This CDR3 has 12 amino acids. Trimming removed 6 bases from V and 7 bases from J; junction bases left unmatched: 6. The CDR3 here is CASSDRAGEQYV. The DNA of the CDR3 is TGTGCCAGTAGCGACAGAGCGGGAGAGCAGTACGTC.

This clone has a handful of counts. The chain joins TRBV27 to TRBJ2-7; perhaps TRBD1 as D (6 bases). There are 13 residues in the CDR3. CDR1 MNHEY and CDR2 SMNVEV come from the germline V gene (reference sequence). Trimming stripped 6 bases from V and 1 base from J, with 10 bases between. Written as DNA, the CDR3 is TGTGCCAGCAGCCGACAGGCATCCTACGAGCAGTACGTC. Its protein is CASSRQASYEQYV.

This clone was seen a handful of times. The chain employs TRBV11-2 and TRBJ2-4, with TRBD1 matching 7 bases. With V trimmed by 3 bases and J by 6 bases, 8 bases remained unmatched. The CDR3 spans 15 residues. Germline V gene data show CDR1 as SGHAT and CDR2 as FQNNGV. As DNA, the CDR3 is TGTGCCAGCAGCTTTAGTGAGGGACAGCGAAACATTCAGTACTTC. Amino acids: CASSFSEGQRNIQYF.

A few counts support this clone. The chain combines TRBV7-9 with TRBJ1-2; tentative D call: TRBD1 (5 bases). V lost 7 bases, J lost 9 bases, and 18 bases lay in between. The CDR3 length is 13 residues. CDR1 is SEHNR and CDR2 is FQNEAQ in the germline V gene (reference sequence). The CDR3 DNA sequence: TGTGCCAGCACCCTAAGTACGGACAAAAGCTACACCTTC. Its protein product is CASTLSTDKSYTF.

The gene calls are TRBV5-4 and TRBJ2-3; 11 bases align to TRBD2. V lost 3 bases to trimming and J lost 4 bases; unmatched junction nucleotides: 7. The V gene's germline CDR1 is SGHNT and CDR2 YYREEE (reference sequence). The CDR3 is made up of 16 amino acids. Here the CDR3 DNA reads TGTGCCAGCAGCTCATTAGCGGGGGGGCGAGCAGATACGCAGTATTTT. Its translation: CASSSLAGGRADTQYF.

There are a few counts of this clone. The chain employs TRBV29-1 and TRBJ2-7; 10 bases line up with TRBD2. CDR3 length: 13 residues. The germline V gene encodes CDR1 SQVTM and CDR2 ANQGSEA. V shed 7 bases and J 9 bases; nucleotides not matched to a gene: 12. In DNA form, the CDR3 reads TGCAGCGCAGGACTAGCGGACCTACGAGGGCAGTACTTC. Its protein product is CSAGLADLRGQYF.

CDR3 nucleotide sequence: TGTGCCAGCAGCTCGGGGGCGGGAGAGACCCAGTACTTC. The encoded protein is CASSSGAGETQYF. The chain carries TRBV11-2 and TRBJ2-5; the D call may be TRBD1 or TRBD2 (6 bases each). This CDR3 spans 13 amino acids. Germline loops: CDR1 SGHAT, CDR2 FQNNGV. V lost 4 bases, J lost 4 bases, and 10 bases lay in between.

This clone was picked up one time. The rearrangement joins TRBV7-9 to TRBJ2-3; TRBD1 or TRBD2 may be the D gene (5 bases each). Per germline, CDR1 SEHNR and CDR2 FQNEAQ (reference sequence). The CDR3 totals 14 residues. The V end was cut by 5 bases, the J end by 6 bases, with 15 bases between. The CDR3, as DNA: TGTGCCAGCAGCCACGACAGTCGAGGGGATACGCAGTATTTT. Translating gives CASSHDSRGDTQYF.

This sequence joins TRBV4-3 and TRBJ2-5; 9 positions agree with TRBD1. The CDR3 loop spans 15 amino acids. With 3 bases clipped from V and 8 bases from J, the junction kept 10 bases outside the gene matches. CDR1 and CDR2 (germline): LGHNA, YSLEER. In nucleotides, the CDR3 is TGCGCCAGCAGCCATGACCCTGGGGACAGGGTAACCCAGTACTTC. This translates into CASSHDPGDRVTQYF.

This clone was observed a few times. The rearrangement uses TRBV11-2 and TRBJ1-3; perhaps TRBD1 as D (5 bases). The CDR3 contains 15 residues. The germline gives CDR1 SGHAT, CDR2 FQNNGV. V was shortened by 2 bases and J by 0 bases, with 8 bases between the two germline ends. CDR3 coding DNA: TGTGCCAGCAGCTTACAGGGATCCTCTGGAAACACCATATATTTT. It codes for CASSLQGSSGNTIYF.

The V and J genes are TRBV30 and TRBJ1-4, with D tentatively TRBD1 (6 bases). V was cut by 4 bases and J by 8 bases, with 14 bases left in between. The germline gives CDR1 GTSNPN, CDR2 SVGIG (reference sequence). The CDR3 runs to 13 residues. CDR3 sequence reads: CAWTINREEKLFF. As DNA, the CDR3 is TGTGCCTGGACTATAAACAGGGAGGAAAAACTGTTTTTT.

J is TRBJ1-6 and V is TRBV6-6; 7 nucleotides agree with TRBD1. The CDR3 runs 12 residues. With V trimmed by 5 bases and J by 8 bases, 0 bases remained unmatched. CDR1 is MNHNY, CDR2 SVGAGI, per germline (reference sequence). CDR3 in amino acids: CASSDRDSPLHF. DNA for the CDR3: TGTGCCAGCAGTGACAGGGATTCACCCCTCCACTTT.

The V call is TRBV5-1, the J call TRBJ1-5; tentatively, D is TRBD1 (5 bases). Trimming cost V 0 bases and J 1 base, with 8 bases left between them. Germline loops: CDR1 SGHRS, CDR2 YFSETQ. This CDR3 is 15 amino acids long. The CDR3 loop is CASSLERGSNQPQHF. CDR3 nucleotide sequence: TGCGCCAGCAGCTTGGAAAGGGGAAGCAATCAGCCCCAGCATTTT.

The chain carries TRBV6-5 and TRBJ2-5, with 8 bases lining up with TRBD1. V lost 2 bases to trimming and J lost 11 bases; unmatched junction nucleotides: 13. CDR3 length: 15 residues. Per the germline V gene, CDR1 is MNHEY and CDR2 is SVGAGI. DNA for the CDR3: TGTGCCAGCAGTTACCCCGGCAGGGGGCAATGGGAGCAGTACTTC. Translation gives CASSYPGRGQWEQYF.

The chain recombines TRBV10-3 with TRBJ2-6, with D unclear. The V gene's germline CDR1 is ENHRY and CDR2 SYGVKD. Trimming removed 4 bases at V and 4 bases at J, with 17 bases between. The CDR3 spans 17 residues. As DNA, the CDR3 is TGTGCCATCAGTGTCGACCTCCCTCAATCAGGGGCCAACGTCCTGACTTTC. Translated: CAISVDLPQSGANVLTF.

The V and J genes are TRBV6-5 and TRBJ2-5, with D possibly TRBD1 on 5 matching bases. V was trimmed by 4 bases and J by 7 bases, leaving 13 bases between them. The CDR3 runs to 13 residues. Germline V gene data show CDR1 as MNHEY and CDR2 as SVGAGI. In DNA, the CDR3 is TGTGCCAGCAGTTCAGGGCCCGAAGGGACCCAGTACTTC. Translated: CASSSGPEGTQYF.

The V and J genes are TRBV7-6 and TRBJ2-1, with TRBD2 identical over 13 bases. CDR3 length: 16 amino acids. V lost 5 bases to trimming and J lost 4 bases; unmatched junction nucleotides: 5. Per germline, CDR1 SGHVS and CDR2 FNYEAQ. CDR3 protein: CASSLGLAGVYNEQFF. CDR3 DNA: TGTGCCAGCAGCCTTGGACTAGCGGGAGTATACAATGAGCAGTTCTTC.